This T cell receptor (beta chain) originates from a study of T cells expressing NK-cell markers. Overall study: Repertoire data for TCR beta were derived from sorted T cells (CD3+CD56+NKG2C+, CD3+CD56+NKG2C- and CD3+CD56-NKG2C+). Most of the eight sequenced donors were HCMV-seropositive; one was seronegative. Regarding the study as a whole: Certain NKG2C+ T cell clones were expanded, and their HCMV specificity remained unclear. Dominant NKG2C+ clonotypes were found to form roughly 1.0-7.5% of CD8+ T cells in a handful of donors.

This CDR3 is built from 12 residues. The germline CDR1 and CDR2 sequences are SGHRS and YFSETQ. Of note for this clonotype: The antigen is not known.

TCRdb reprocessed the 5' RACE reads and stores each CDR3 protein as one record, lacking DNA. The sample data list 550,000 or so distinct CDR3 sequences. The chain carries TRBV5-1 and TRBJ2-1; TCRdb returns TRBD1, unconfirmable since there is no DNA. The clonotype comes from a man aged 18 to 29 in good health. Sequenced input: blood T cells: a sorted CD56 or NKG2C T cell subset, CD4+ or CD8+ T cells, or bulk PBMC T cells (not recorded which). This chain's CDR3 is CASSLGDRKQFF.